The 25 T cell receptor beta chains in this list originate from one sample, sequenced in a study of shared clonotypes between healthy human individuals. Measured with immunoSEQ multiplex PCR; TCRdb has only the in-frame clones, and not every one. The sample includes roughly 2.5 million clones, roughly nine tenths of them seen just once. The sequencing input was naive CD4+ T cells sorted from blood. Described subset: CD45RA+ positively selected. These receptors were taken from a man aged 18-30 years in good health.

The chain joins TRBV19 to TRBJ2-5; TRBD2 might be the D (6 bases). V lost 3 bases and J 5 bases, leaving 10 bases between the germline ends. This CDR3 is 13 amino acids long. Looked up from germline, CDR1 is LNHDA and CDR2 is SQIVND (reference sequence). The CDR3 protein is CASSMGGWETQYF. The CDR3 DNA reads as TGTGCCAGTAGTATGGGGGGTTGGGAGACCCAGTACTTC.

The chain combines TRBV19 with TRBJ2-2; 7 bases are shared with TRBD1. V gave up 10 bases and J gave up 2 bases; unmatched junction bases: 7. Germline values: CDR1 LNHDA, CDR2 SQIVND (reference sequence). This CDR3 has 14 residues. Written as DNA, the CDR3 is TGTGCCACAAGAACAGGGGAAAACACCGGGGAGCTGTTTTTT. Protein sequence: CATRTGENTGELFF.

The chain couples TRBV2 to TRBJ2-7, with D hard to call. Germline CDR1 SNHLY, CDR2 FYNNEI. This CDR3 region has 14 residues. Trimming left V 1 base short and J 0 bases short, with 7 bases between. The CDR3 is CASSEGAHSYEQYF. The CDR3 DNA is TGTGCCAGCAGTGAAGGGGCGCACTCCTACGAGCAGTACTTC.

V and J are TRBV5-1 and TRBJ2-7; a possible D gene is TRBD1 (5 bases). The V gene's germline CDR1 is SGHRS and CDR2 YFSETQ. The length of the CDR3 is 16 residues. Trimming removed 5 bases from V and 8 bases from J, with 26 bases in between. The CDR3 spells CASRLISPLQAGQQYF. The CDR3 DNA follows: TGCGCCAGCAGACTCATATCCCCATTACAGGCCGGCCAGCAGTACTTC.

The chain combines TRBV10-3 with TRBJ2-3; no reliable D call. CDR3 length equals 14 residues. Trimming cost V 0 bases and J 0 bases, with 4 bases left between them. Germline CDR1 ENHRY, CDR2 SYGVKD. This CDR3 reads CAISESWSTDTQYF. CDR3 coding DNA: TGTGCCATCAGTGAGTCGTGGAGCACAGATACGCAGTATTTT.

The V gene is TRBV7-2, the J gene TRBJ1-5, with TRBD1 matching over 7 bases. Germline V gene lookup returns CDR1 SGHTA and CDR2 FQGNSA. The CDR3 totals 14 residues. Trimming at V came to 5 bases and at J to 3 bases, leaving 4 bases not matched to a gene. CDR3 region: CASSKTGNNQPQHF. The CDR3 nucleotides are TGTGCCAGCAGCAAGACAGGGAACAATCAGCCCCAGCATTTT.

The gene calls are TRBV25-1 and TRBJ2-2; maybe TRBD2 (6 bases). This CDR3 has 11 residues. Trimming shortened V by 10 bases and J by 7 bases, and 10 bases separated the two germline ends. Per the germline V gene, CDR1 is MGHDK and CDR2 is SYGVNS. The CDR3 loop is CANTGGGELFF. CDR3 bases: TGTGCCAACACCGGGGGCGGGGAGCTGTTTTTT.

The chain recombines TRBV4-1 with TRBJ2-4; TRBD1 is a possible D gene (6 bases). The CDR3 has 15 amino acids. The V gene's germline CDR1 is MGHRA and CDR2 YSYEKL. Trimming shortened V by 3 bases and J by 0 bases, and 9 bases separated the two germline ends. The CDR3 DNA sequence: TGCGCCAGCAGCCACTTGACAGGAGCCAAAAACATTCAGTACTTC. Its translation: CASSHLTGAKNIQYF.

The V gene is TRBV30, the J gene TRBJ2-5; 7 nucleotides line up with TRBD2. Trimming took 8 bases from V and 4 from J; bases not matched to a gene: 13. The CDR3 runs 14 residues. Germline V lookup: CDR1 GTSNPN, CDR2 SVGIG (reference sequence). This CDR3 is CARRTSDLLETQYF. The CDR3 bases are TGTGCCAGACGTACTAGCGACCTTCTAGAGACCCAGTACTTC. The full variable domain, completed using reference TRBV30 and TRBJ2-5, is SQTIHQWPATLVQPVGSPLSLECTVEGTSNPNLYWYRQAAGRGLQLLFYSVGIGQISSEVPQNLSASRPQDRQFILSSKKLLLSDSGFYLCARRTSDLLETQYFGPGTRLLVL.

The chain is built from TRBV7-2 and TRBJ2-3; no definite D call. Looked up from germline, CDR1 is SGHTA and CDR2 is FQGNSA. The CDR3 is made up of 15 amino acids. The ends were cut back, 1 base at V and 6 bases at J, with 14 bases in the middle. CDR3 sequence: CASSLVSLVPDTQYF. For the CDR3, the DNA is TGTGCCAGCAGCTTAGTGTCCCTCGTTCCTGATACGCAGTATTTT.

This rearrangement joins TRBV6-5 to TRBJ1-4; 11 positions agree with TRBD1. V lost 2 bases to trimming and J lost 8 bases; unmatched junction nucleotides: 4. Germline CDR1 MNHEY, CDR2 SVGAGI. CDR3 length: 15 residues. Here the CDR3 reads CASSYPGQGDEKLFF. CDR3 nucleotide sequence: TGTGCCAGCAGTTACCCGGGACAGGGGGACGAAAAACTGTTTTTT.

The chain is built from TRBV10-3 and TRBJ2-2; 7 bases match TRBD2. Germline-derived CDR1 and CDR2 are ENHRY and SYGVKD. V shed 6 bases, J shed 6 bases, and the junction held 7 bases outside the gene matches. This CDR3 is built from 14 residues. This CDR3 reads CAIREAGVSGELFF. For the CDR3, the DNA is TGTGCCATCAGAGAGGCGGGAGTCTCCGGGGAGCTGTTTTTT.

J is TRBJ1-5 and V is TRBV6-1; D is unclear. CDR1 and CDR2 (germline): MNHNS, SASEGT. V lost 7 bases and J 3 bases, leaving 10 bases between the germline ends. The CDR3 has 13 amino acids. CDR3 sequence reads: CASMVGNNQPQHF. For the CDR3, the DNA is TGTGCCAGCATGGTGGGGAACAATCAGCCCCAGCATTTT.

CDR3 sequence reads: CAIAAGLAGGIETQYF. CDR3 nucleotides: TGTGCCATCGCCGCTGGACTAGCGGGGGGGATCGAGACCCAGTACTTC. This chain links TRBV10-3 with TRBJ2-5, with TRBD2 identical over 15 bases. This CDR3 comprises 16 residues. After removal of 8 bases from V and 5 bases from J, the junction contained 9 bases not matched to a gene. Germline V gene lookup returns CDR1 ENHRY and CDR2 SYGVKD.

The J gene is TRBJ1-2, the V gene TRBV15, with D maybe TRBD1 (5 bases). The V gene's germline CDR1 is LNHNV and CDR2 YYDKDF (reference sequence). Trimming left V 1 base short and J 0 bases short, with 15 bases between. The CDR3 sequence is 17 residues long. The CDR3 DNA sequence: TGTGCCACCAGCAGAGTCGGGACGGTGGGGGCTAACTATGGCTACACCTTC. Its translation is CATSRVGTVGANYGYTF.

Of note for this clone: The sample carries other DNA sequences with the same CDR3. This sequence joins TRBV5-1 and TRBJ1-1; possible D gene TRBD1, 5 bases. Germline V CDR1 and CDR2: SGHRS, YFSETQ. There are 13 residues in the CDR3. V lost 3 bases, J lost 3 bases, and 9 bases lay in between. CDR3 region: CASSWGGDTEAFF. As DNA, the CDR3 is TGCGCCAGCAGCTGGGGCGGAGACACTGAAGCTTTCTTT.

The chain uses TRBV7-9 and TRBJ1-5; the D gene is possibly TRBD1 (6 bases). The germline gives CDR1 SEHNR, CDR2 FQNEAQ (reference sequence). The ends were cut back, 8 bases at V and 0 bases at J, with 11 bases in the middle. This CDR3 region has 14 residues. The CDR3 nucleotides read TGTGCCAGCGCGGACAGCAATAGCAATCAGCCCCAGCATTTT. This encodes CASADSNSNQPQHF.

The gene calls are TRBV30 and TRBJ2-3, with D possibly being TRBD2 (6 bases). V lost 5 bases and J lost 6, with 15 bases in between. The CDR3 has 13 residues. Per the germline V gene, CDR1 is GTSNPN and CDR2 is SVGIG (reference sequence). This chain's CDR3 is CAWGRRRGDTQYF. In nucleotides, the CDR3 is TGTGCCTGGGGCCGTAGGCGGGGCGATACGCAGTATTTT.

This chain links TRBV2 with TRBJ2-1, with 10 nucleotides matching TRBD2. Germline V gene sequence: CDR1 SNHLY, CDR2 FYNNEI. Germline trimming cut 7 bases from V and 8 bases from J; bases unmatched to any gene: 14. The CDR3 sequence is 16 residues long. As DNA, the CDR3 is TGTGCCAGCAACCCACAAGGACTAGCGGCTAAGGATGAGCAGTTCTTC. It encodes CASNPQGLAAKDEQFF.

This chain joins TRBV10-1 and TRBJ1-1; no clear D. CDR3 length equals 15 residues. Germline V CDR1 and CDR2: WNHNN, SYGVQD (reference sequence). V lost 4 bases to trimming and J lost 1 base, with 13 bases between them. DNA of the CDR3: TGCGCCAGCAGTGGGGCGGAGGTTTGGAACACTGAAGCTTTCTTT. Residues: CASSGAEVWNTEAFF.

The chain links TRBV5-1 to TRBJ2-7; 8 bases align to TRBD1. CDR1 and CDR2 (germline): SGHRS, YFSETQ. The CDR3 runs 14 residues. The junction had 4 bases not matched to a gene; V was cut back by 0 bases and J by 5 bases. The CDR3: CASSLVGQGNEQYF. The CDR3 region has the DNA TGCGCCAGCAGCTTGGTAGGACAGGGCAACGAGCAGTACTTC.

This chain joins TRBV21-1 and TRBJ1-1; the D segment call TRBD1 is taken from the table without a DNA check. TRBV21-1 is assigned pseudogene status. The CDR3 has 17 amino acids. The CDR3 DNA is TGTGCCAGCAGCATGAGGACAGGGGCCCTCATGAACACTGAAGCTTTCTTT. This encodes CASSMRTGALMNTEAFF.

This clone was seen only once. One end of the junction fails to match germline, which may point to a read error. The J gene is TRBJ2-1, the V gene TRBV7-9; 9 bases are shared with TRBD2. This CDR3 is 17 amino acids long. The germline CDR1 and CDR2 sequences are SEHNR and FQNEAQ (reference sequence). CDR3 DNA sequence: TGTGCCAGCAGCACCCGACTAGCGGTCCCCTCCTCCAATGAGCAGTTCTTC. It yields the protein CASSTRLAVPSSNEQFF.

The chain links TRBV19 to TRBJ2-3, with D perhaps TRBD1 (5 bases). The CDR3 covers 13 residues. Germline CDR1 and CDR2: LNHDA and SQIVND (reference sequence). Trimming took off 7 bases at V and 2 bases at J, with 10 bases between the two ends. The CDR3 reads CASNRGHTDTQYF. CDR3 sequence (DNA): TGTGCCAGTAATAGGGGTCACACAGATACGCAGTATTTT.

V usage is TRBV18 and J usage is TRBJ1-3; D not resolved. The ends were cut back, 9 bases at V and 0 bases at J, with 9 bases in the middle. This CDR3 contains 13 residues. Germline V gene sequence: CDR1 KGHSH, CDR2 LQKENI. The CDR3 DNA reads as TGTGCCAGTGAGACGGACTCTGGAAACACCATATATTTT. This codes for CASETDSGNTIYF.